These 28 T cell receptor beta chains share one sample of origin, sequenced in a study of T cell responses to AZD1222 COVID-19 vaccine. The data were produced by immunoSEQ multiplex PCR, yet TCRdb's version contains in-frame clones alone and is incomplete. The data show 140,000 to 150,000 clones, about 92% seen once. The source was peripheral blood, collected on day 0 of AZD1222 vaccination. The source is an adult in good health.

CDR3: CASSLPAITDTQYF. CDR3 nucleotide sequence: TGTGCCAGCAGTCTCCCGGCGATAACAGATACGCAGTATTTT. This chain uses TRBV6-2 or TRBV6-3 with TRBJ2-3; D is unclear. Trimming took off 5 bases at V and 3 bases at J, with 12 bases between the two ends. Germline lookup yields CDR1 MNHEY and CDR2 SVGEGT. The CDR3 sequence is 14 residues long.

J is TRBJ1-2 and V is TRBV6-5; D gene ambiguous. In germline, CDR1 is MNHEY, CDR2 SVGAGI. CDR3 size: 14 residues. V lost 6 bases, J lost 4 bases, and 15 bases lay in between. This CDR3 reads CASRRATGSYGYTF. The CDR3 DNA follows: TGTGCCAGCAGGAGGGCGACGGGGAGCTATGGCTACACCTTC.

The V call is TRBV6-5, the J call TRBJ1-3; a weak D match, TRBD1 (5 bases). Germline V gene sequence: CDR1 MNHEY, CDR2 SVGAGI. The V end lost 0 bases, the J end lost 3 bases, and 9 bases lay between the germline ends. The CDR3 spans 15 residues. CDR3 in DNA: TGTGCCAGCAGTTACTCACAGGCTCTTGGAAACACCATATATTTT. This sequence encodes CASSYSQALGNTIYF.

This clone was seen just once. The rearrangement links TRBV27 to TRBJ2-3, with 11 bases fitting TRBD2. CDR1 and CDR2 from the germline V gene are MNHEY and SMNVEV (reference sequence). The CDR3 is made up of 17 amino acids. Trimming removed 6 bases from V and 3 bases from J; junction bases left unmatched: 11. As DNA, the CDR3 is TGTGCCAGCAGCCGAACTCTGACTAGCGGGGTAACAGATACGCAGTATTTT. Residues: CASSRTLTSGVTDTQYF.

The V gene is TRBV19, the J gene TRBJ1-1, with a possible D match to TRBD1 (5 bases). Germline lookup yields CDR1 LNHDA and CDR2 SQIVND (reference sequence). This CDR3 has 16 amino acids. The V and J ends lost 7 bases and 2 bases respectively, with 20 bases between them. The CDR3 nucleotides are TGTGCCAGTACCCCGGGGCTCCCCGTGGGAAACACTGAAGCTTTCTTT. It encodes CASTPGLPVGNTEAFF.

This chain uses TRBV7-2 with TRBJ1-2; no reliable D call. This CDR3 spans 15 amino acids. Trimming took off 1 base at V and 3 bases at J, with 12 bases between the two ends. Germline assignment: CDR1 SGHTA and CDR2 FQGNSA. Written as DNA, the CDR3 is TGTGCCAGCAGCTTAGTCAATTCGGCTTACTATGGCTACACCTTC. Amino acid sequence: CASSLVNSAYYGYTF.

The gene calls are TRBV5-1 and TRBJ1-2; 9 bases agree with TRBD1. The CDR3 is 17 amino acids. Trimming took 0 bases from V and 2 from J; bases not matched to a gene: 8. Germline V gene lookup returns CDR1 SGHRS and CDR2 YFSETQ. DNA for the CDR3: TGCGCCAGCAGCTTGGCGCTACAGGGGGCAGAGAACTATGGCTACACCTTC. This codes for CASSLALQGAENYGYTF.

This chain links TRBV19 with TRBJ1-4; D not certain. Germline V gene data show CDR1 as LNHDA and CDR2 as SQIVND (reference sequence). This CDR3 contains 14 residues. Trimming pared 8 bases from V and 7 bases from J, leaving 17 bases between. The CDR3 coding sequence is TGTGCCAGTGCCTTACGGAGGTTAGGTGAAAAACTGTTTTTT. Protein product: CASALRRLGEKLFF.

This clone was observed once. This chain joins TRBV7-8 and TRBJ2-6; 7 nucleotides agree with TRBD1. The germline gives CDR1 SGHVS, CDR2 FQNEAQ. Losses at the gene ends were 3 bases for V and 0 bases for J; bases not matched to a gene: 5. This CDR3 is 17 amino acids long. The CDR3 protein is CASSFRDRASGANVLTF. As DNA, the CDR3 is TGTGCCAGCAGCTTCCGGGACAGAGCCTCTGGGGCCAACGTCCTGACTTTC.

The chain joins TRBV6-6 to TRBJ2-2, with a possible D match to TRBD2 (5 bases). The CDR3 totals 15 residues. Trimming stripped 0 bases from V and 0 bases from J, with 5 bases between. Per the germline V gene, CDR1 is MNHNY and CDR2 is SVGAGI (reference sequence). The CDR3 region is CASSYSRANTGELFF. The CDR3 DNA sequence: TGTGCCAGCAGTTACTCGCGGGCGAACACCGGGGAGCTGTTTTTT.

The J gene is TRBJ1-3, the V gene TRBV12-5; D gene unclear. CDR1 and CDR2 (germline): LGHNT, FRNRAP. The CDR3 contains 13 residues. Trimming took off 4 bases at V and 8 bases at J, with 12 bases between the two ends. The CDR3 DNA reads TGTGCTAGTGGTTCGGAGCGAGGCGACACCATATATTTT. It yields the protein CASGSERGDTIYF.

This chain's CDR3 is CSVPTGGTEAFF. In nucleotides, the CDR3 is TGCAGCGTTCCCACAGGGGGCACTGAAGCTTTCTTT. The J gene is TRBJ1-1, the V gene TRBV29-1, with 8 bases identical to TRBD1. The V segment lost 5 bases and the J segment 4 bases; nucleotides outside the gene matches: 3. CDR1 and CDR2 from the germline V gene are SQVTM and ANQGSEA. The CDR3 spans 12 residues.

The chain joins TRBV19 to TRBJ2-6; TRBD1 is a possible D gene (6 bases). CDR1 is LNHDA and CDR2 is SQIVND in the germline V gene (reference sequence). The CDR3 is 14 residues long. V was clipped by 6 bases and J by 1 base, with 7 bases between them. CDR3 coding DNA: TGTGCCAGTAGGCAGGGGTCTGGGGCCAACGTCCTGACTTTC. It encodes CASRQGSGANVLTF.

This clone was detected a few times. The V and J genes are TRBV18 and TRBJ2-1; TRBD2 agrees at 15 bases. This CDR3 is 19 amino acids long. Germline V gene lookup returns CDR1 KGHSH and CDR2 LQKENI. The trim removed 0 bases at V and 5 bases at J, leaving 8 bases unmatched. The CDR3 DNA is TGTGCCAGCTCACCACCGGGACTAGCGGGGGGACATCTCCACAATGAGCAGTTCTTC. It encodes CASSPPGLAGGHLHNEQFF.

Remarks on this clone: No conserved phenylalanine or tryptophan ends this CDR3, so it is likely a read error. The DNA is omitted, as the CDR3 cannot be located on it reliably, and the CDR3 follows TCRdb's listing. This chain links TRBV6-5 with TRBJ1-2; no DNA check was done on the table's D call, TRBD1. The CDR3 length is 11 residues, termini included. Germline V gene sequence: CDR1 MNHEY, CDR2 SVGAGI. The CDR3: CASRGQGIVTS.

This chain links TRBV4-1 with TRBJ2-6, with 9 bases fitting TRBD1. Germline-derived CDR1 and CDR2 are MGHRA and YSYEKL. With 11 bases clipped from V and 0 bases from J, the junction kept 20 bases outside the gene matches. The CDR3 extends over 20 amino acids. The CDR3 protein is CAPRPHYPGTGTSGANVLTF. In DNA form, the CDR3 reads TGCGCCCCCCGCCCACACTATCCCGGGACAGGGACCTCTGGGGCCAACGTCCTGACTTTC.

This clone was observed a handful of times. This chain uses TRBV19 with TRBJ1-2, with no clear D. V was cut by 4 bases and J by 0 bases, with 6 bases left in between. The CDR3 is 13 amino acids. Germline V CDR1 and CDR2: LNHDA, SQIVND (reference sequence). The CDR3 coding sequence is TGTGCCAGTAGTAGGGCAGCTAACTATGGCTACACCTTC. It translates to CASSRAANYGYTF.

J is TRBJ1-6 and V is TRBV3-1 (or the pseudogene TRBV3-2), with D uncertain. Germline CDR1 and CDR2: LGHDT and YNNKEL (reference sequence). V was shortened by 5 bases and J by 5 bases, with 10 bases between the two germline ends. The CDR3 is 14 amino acids. The CDR3 DNA is TGTGCCAGCAGCAGGATACATCATAATTCACCCCTCCACTTT. This translates into CASSRIHHNSPLHF.

The chain is built from TRBV30 and TRBJ1-5; D gene unclear. Germline V gives CDR1 GTSNPN, CDR2 SVGIG (reference sequence). CDR3 size: 13 residues. V lost 2 bases, J lost 6 bases, and 11 bases lay in between. CDR3 amino acids: CAWSSFFGQPQHF. In nucleotides, the CDR3 is TGTGCCTGGAGTTCTTTTTTCGGTCAGCCCCAGCATTTT.

The rearrangement links TRBV12-3 or TRBV12-4 to TRBJ1-2; perhaps TRBD1 as D (5 bases). This CDR3 has 13 residues. V was trimmed by 6 bases and J by 2 bases, leaving 10 bases between them. The CDR3 DNA reads as TGTGCCAGCAGACCAGGGTTCAACTATGGCTACACCTTC. Encoded protein: CASRPGFNYGYTF.

This clone came up once. The chain couples TRBV21-1 to TRBJ1-2. TRBV21-1 represents a pseudogene. This CDR3 comprises 13 residues. The CDR3 spells CASSMGRLDGYTF. The CDR3 region has the DNA TGTGCCAGCAGCATGGGGAGGTTGGATGGCTACACCTTC.

This rearrangement joins TRBV19 to TRBJ1-1; TRBD1 matches 7 bases. This CDR3 spans 13 amino acids. Germline CDR1 and CDR2: LNHDA and SQIVND (reference sequence). The V and J ends lost 7 bases and 7 bases, in that order; junction bases with no gene match: 9. The CDR3 region is CASNRGRLGEAFF. CDR3 nucleotides: TGTGCCAGTAACAGGGGCCGGTTGGGTGAAGCTTTCTTT.

This rearrangement joins TRBV3-1 (or the pseudogene TRBV3-2) to TRBJ2-2; D gene unclear. CDR1 and CDR2 from the germline V gene are LGHDT and YNNKEL (reference sequence). V was trimmed by 4 bases and J by 2 bases, leaving 14 bases between them. This CDR3 comprises 16 residues. This CDR3 is CASSLRHYLNTGELFF. The CDR3 region has the DNA TGTGCCAGCAGCCTTCGACACTACCTCAACACCGGGGAGCTGTTTTTT.

The gene calls are TRBV7-2 and TRBJ1-1; perhaps TRBD1 as D (5 bases). The CDR3 is made up of 15 amino acids. V was cut by 5 bases and J by 1 base, with 14 bases left in between. CDR1 and CDR2 from the germline V gene are SGHTA and FQGNSA. CDR3 loop: CASSRPGLSNTEAFF. For the CDR3, the DNA is TGTGCCAGCAGCAGGCCGGGACTTTCGAACACTGAAGCTTTCTTT.

The J gene is TRBJ2-7, the V gene TRBV6-5, with 8 bases aligning to TRBD2. Germline V gives CDR1 MNHEY, CDR2 SVGAGI. CDR3 size: 16 residues. The junction had 14 bases not matched to a gene; V was cut back by 4 bases and J by 6 bases. The chain's CDR3 is CASSSAGGAGSLEQYF. DNA of the CDR3: TGTGCCAGCAGTTCCGCCGGGGGGGCGGGTTCCCTCGAGCAGTACTTC.

The V and J genes are TRBV6-4 and TRBJ1-2; D might be TRBD1 (5 bases). Looked up from germline, CDR1 is MRHNA and CDR2 is SNTAGT. The germline V and J ends were trimmed by 5 bases and 6 bases, with 10 bases remaining between them. CDR3 length: 12 amino acids. In DNA, the CDR3 is TGTGCCAGCAGTCCTCAGGGCCATGGCTACACCTTC. It codes for CASSPQGHGYTF.

This sequence joins TRBV11-2 and TRBJ1-2; a possible D gene is TRBD1 (6 bases). Germline CDR1 SGHAT, CDR2 FQNNGV. This CDR3 has 14 amino acids. Between the trimmed V and J ends, which lost 0 bases and 4 bases, there was a span of 9 bases. CDR3 sequence: CASSLDPGVYGYTF. In nucleotides, the CDR3 is TGTGCCAGCAGCTTAGATCCAGGGGTCTATGGCTACACCTTC.

The rearrangement links TRBV10-1 to TRBJ2-7; TRBD1 aligns across 9 bases. The germline CDR1 and CDR2 sequences are WNHNN and SYGVQD (reference sequence). The CDR3 extends over 14 amino acids. V trimming: 2 bases; J trimming: 7 bases; junction bases outside the gene matches: 6. CDR3 DNA sequence: TGCGCCAGCAGTGAGAGGGACAGGGCTCAGGAGCAGTACTTC. It encodes CASSERDRAQEQYF.